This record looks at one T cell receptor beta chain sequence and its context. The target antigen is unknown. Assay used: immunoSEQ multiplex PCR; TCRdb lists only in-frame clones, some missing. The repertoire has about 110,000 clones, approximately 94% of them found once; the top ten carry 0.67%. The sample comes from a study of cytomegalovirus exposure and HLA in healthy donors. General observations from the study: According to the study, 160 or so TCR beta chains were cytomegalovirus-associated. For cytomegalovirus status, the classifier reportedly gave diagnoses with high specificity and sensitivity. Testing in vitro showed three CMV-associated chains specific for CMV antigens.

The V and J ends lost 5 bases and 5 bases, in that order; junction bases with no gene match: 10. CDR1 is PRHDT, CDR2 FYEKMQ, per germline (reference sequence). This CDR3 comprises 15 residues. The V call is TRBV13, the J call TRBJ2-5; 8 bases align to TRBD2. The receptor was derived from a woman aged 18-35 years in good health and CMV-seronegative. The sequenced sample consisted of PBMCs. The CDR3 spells CASSITGGGLETQYF. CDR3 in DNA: TGTGCCAGCAGCATTACCGGCGGGGGGTTGGAGACCCAGTACTTC.